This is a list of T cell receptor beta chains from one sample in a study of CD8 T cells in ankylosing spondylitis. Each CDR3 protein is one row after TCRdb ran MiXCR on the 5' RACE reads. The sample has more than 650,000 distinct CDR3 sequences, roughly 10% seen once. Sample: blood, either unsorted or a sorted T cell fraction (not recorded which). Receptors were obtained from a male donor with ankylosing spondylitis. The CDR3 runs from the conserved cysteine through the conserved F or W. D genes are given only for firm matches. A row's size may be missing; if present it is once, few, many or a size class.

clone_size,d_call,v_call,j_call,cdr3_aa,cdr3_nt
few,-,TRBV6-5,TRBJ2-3,CASSRQFGTQYF,TGTGCCAGCAGTCGACAGTTCGGGACGCAGTATTTT
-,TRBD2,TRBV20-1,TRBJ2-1,CSASGTSGTLGNEQFF,TGCAGTGCTTCCGGGACTAGCGGGACACTGGGGAATGAGCAGTTCTTC
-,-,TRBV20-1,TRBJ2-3,CSAFLLSITDTQYF,TGCAGTGCTTTCCTACTTAGCATCACAGATACGCAGTATTTT
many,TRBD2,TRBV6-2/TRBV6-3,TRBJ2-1,CASSWGLAGGYTEQFF,TGTGCCAGCAGTTGGGGACTAGCGGGCGGTTACACTGAGCAGTTCTTC
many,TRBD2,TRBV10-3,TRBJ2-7,CAIRAPGGEGVYEQYF,TGTGCCATCAGGGCACCGGGAGGAGAGGGAGTCTACGAGCAGTACTTC
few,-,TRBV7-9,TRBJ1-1,CASSLDQQMNTEAFF,TGTGCCAGCAGCTTAGACCAGCAGATGAACACTGAAGCTTTCTTT
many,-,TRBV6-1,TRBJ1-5,CASSKRFDSNQPQHF,TGTGCCAGCAGTAAAAGATTCGATAGCAATCAGCCCCAGCATTTT
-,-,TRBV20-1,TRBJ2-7,CSARPRALPFYEQYF,TGCAGTGCTAGACCTAGAGCTCTCCCCTTCTACGAGCAGTACTTC
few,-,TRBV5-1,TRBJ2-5,CASSLTGTPAGETQYF,TGCGCCAGCAGCTTGACCGGGACACCAGCGGGCGAGACCCAGTACTTC
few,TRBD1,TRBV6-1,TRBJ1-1,CASSLRQGYLNTEAFF,TGTGCCAGCAGTCTCCGACAGGGATACCTGAACACTGAAGCTTTCTTT
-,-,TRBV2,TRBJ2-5,CASSAVPPEDQYF,TGTGCCAGCAGTGCGGTTCCGCCTGAAGACCAATACTTC
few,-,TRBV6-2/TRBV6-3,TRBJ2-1,CASSRTPVGNVQFF,TGTGCCAGCAGCCGCACCCCAGTAGGGAACGTGCAGTTCTTC
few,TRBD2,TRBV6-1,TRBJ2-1,CASSGPLAGARYNEQFF,TGTGCCAGCAGTGGCCCCCTAGCGGGAGCCCGATACAATGAGCAGTTCTTC
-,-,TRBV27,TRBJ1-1,CANSPHEGVSAFF,TGTGCCAACAGTCCACACGAAGGAGTGTCAGCTTTCTTT
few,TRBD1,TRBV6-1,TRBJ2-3,CASSFPDRASDTQYF,TGTGCCAGCAGCTTCCCGGACAGGGCGTCAGATACGCAGTATTTT
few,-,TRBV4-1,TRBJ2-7,CASSVLVGDIYEQYF,TGCGCCAGCAGCGTCCTTGTGGGAGATATTTACGAGCAGTACTTC
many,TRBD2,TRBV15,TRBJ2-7,CATSNGGGSYEQYF,TGTGCCACCAGCAACGGTGGCGGGAGTTACGAGCAGTACTTC
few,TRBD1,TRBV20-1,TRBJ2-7,CSATQTGVTYEQYF,TGCAGTGCAACGCAGACAGGGGTTACCTACGAGCAGTACTTC
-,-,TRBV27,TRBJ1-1,CASSLVDGRENTEAFF,TGTGCCAGCAGTTTAGTAGATGGCAGGGAAAACACTGAAGCTTTCTTT
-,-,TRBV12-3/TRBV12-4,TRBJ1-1,CASSLHGGNTEAFF,TGTGCCAGCAGTTTACACGGTGGGAACACTGAAGCTTTCTTT
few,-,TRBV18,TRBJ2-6,CASSPRSTGPGANVLTF,TGTGCCAGCTCACCGAGGTCGACAGGCCCTGGGGCCAACGTCCTGACTTTC
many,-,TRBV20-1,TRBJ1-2,CSASQGSMAGYTF,TGCAGTGCTAGTCAGGGGAGCATGGCTGGCTACACCTTC
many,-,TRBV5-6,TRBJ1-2,CASSRDGGFNYGYTF,TGTGCCAGCAGCCGTGATGGGGGATTTAACTATGGCTACACCTTC
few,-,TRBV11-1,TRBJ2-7,CASSRQVAYEQYF,TGTGCCAGCAGCCGACAGGTCGCCTACGAGCAGTACTTC
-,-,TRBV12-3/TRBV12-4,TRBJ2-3,CASTPPGAGKGRTDTQYF,TGTGCCAGCACCCCCCCCGGGGCAGGGAAGGGGCGCACAGATACGCAGTATTTT
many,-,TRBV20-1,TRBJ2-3,CSADLAVTSTDTQYF,TGCAGTGCCGACCTGGCTGTGACTAGCACAGATACGCAGTATTTT
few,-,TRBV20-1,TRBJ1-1,CSAPGVQNTEAFF,TGCAGTGCTCCCGGGGTCCAGAACACTGAAGCTTTCTTT
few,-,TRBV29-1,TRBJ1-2,CSVETDTNYGYTF,TGCAGCGTTGAAACAGATACTAACTATGGCTACACCTTC
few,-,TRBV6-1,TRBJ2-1,CARTVSRQQYNEQFF,TGTGCCAGAACCGTTTCGAGACAGCAATACAATGAGCAGTTCTTC
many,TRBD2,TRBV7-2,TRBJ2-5,CASSFGLAGAETQYF,TGTGCCAGCAGCTTCGGACTAGCGGGAGCAGAGACCCAGTACTTC
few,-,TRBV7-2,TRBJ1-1,CASSLGGRRPVTEAFF,TGTGCCAGCAGCTTAGGGGGGCGGCGGCCCGTCACTGAAGCTTTCTTT
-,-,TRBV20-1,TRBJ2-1,CSATPWGSVNEQFF,TGCAGTGCTACTCCCTGGGGGAGTGTCAATGAGCAGTTCTTC
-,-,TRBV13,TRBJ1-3,CASLRGPGNTIYF,TGTGCCAGCTTACGGGGGCCGGGAAACACCATATATTTT
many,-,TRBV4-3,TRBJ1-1,CASSQQVNTEAFF,TGCGCCAGCAGCCAACAAGTGAACACTGAAGCTTTCTTT
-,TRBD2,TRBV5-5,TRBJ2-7,CASSGSLAGSYEQYF,TGTGCCAGCAGTGGAAGTTTAGCGGGAAGCTACGAGCAGTACTTC
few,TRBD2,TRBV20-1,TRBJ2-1,CSAGVQREFAHEQFF,TGCAGTGCAGGGGTCCAGCGGGAGTTCGCCCATGAGCAGTTCTTC
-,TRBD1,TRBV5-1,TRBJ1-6,CASSPGQAHSPLHF,TGCGCCAGCAGCCCGGGACAGGCGCATTCACCCCTCCACTTT
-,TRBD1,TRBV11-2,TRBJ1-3,CASNHWTGLYSGNTIYF,TGTGCCAGCAACCATTGGACAGGATTATACTCTGGAAACACCATATATTTT
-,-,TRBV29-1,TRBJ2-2,CSALSPGELFF,TGCAGCGCCCTAAGTCCCGGGGAGCTGTTTTTT
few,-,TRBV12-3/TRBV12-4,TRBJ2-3,CASSPVYTDTQYF,TGTGCCAGCAGTCCGGTTTATACAGATACGCAGTATTTT
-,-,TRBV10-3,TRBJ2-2,CATGGGQSTGELFF,TGTGCCACGGGAGGCGGACAGAGCACCGGGGAGCTGTTTTTT
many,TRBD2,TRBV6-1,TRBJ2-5,CASSRAGVQETQYF,TGTGCCAGCAGTCGAGCGGGGGTCCAAGAGACCCAGTACTTC
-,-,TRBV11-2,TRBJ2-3,CASTTGTERQYF,TGTGCCAGCACCACTGGGACCGAAAGGCAGTATTTT
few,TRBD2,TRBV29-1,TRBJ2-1,CSVVSGNYNEQFF,TGCAGCGTAGTTAGCGGGAACTACAATGAGCAGTTCTTC
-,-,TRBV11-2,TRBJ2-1,CASSTQLNSYNAQFF,TGTGCCAGCAGCACCCAGTTGAACTCCTACAATGCGCAGTTCTTC
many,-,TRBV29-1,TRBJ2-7,CSVVGTTLSYEQYF,TGCAGCGTTGTAGGGACCACCTTATCCTACGAGCAGTACTTC
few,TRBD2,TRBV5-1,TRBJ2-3,CASSHSGTITDTQYF,TGCGCCAGCTCTCATTCCGGGACTATAACAGATACGCAGTATTTT
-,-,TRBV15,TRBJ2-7,CATSRDIVRGQYF,TGTGCCACCAGCAGAGATATCGTACGGGGGCAGTACTTC
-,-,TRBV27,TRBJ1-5,CASSLGGRVQPQHF,TGTGCCAGCAGTTTAGGGGGCAGGGTTCAGCCCCAGCATTTT
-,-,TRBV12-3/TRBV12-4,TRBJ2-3,CASSLIGGFTDTQYF,TGTGCCAGCAGTTTAATAGGAGGGTTCACAGATACGCAGTATTTT
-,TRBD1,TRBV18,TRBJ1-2,CASSLDRATYGYTF,TGTGCCAGCTCACTGGACAGGGCCACATATGGCTACACCTTC
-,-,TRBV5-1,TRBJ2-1,CASSWSGGTGYNEQFF,TGCGCCAGCAGCTGGTCCGGCGGGACGGGGTACAATGAGCAGTTCTTC
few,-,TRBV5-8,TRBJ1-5,CASSPGPSYQPQHF,TGTGCCAGCAGCCCTGGGCCTTCTTATCAGCCCCAGCATTTT
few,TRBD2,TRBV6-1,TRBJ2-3,CASSRIRTSGRTDTQYF,TGTGCCAGCAGTCGCATCCGGACTAGCGGGAGAACAGATACGCAGTATTTT
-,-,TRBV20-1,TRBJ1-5,CSASRQNNQPQHF,TGCAGTGCTAGCCGGCAGAACAATCAGCCCCAGCATTTT
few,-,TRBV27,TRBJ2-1,CASSLDTNSYNEQFF,TGTGCCAGCAGTTTGGACACTAACTCCTACAATGAGCAGTTCTTC
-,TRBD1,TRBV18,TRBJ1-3,CASSRQQGDSGNTIYF,TGTGCCAGCTCCCGTCAGCAGGGGGACTCTGGAAACACCATATATTTT
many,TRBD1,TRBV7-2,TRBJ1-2,CASSSSWTGERYTF,TGTGCCAGCAGCTCAAGCTGGACAGGGGAGCGCTACACCTTC
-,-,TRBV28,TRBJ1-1,CASTSYKGHEAFF,TGTGCCAGCACTTCATACAAGGGGCATGAAGCTTTCTTT
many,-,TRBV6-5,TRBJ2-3,CASSYSRASTDTQYF,TGTGCCAGCAGTTACTCGAGGGCTAGCACAGATACGCAGTATTTT